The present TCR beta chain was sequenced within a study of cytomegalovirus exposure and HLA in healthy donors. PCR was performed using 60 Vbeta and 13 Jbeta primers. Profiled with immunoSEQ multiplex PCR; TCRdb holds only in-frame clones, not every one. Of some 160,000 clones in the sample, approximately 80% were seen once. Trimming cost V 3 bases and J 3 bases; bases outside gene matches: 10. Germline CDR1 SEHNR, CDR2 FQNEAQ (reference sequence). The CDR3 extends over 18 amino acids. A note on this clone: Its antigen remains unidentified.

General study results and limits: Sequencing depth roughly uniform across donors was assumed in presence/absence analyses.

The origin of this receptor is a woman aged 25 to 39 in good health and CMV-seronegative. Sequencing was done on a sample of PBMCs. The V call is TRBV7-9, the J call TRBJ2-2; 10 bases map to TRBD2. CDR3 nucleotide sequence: TGTGCCAGCAGCTTTGGGATTAGGACTAGCGGTGACACCGGGGAGCTGTTTTTT. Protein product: CASSFGIRTSGDTGELFF.